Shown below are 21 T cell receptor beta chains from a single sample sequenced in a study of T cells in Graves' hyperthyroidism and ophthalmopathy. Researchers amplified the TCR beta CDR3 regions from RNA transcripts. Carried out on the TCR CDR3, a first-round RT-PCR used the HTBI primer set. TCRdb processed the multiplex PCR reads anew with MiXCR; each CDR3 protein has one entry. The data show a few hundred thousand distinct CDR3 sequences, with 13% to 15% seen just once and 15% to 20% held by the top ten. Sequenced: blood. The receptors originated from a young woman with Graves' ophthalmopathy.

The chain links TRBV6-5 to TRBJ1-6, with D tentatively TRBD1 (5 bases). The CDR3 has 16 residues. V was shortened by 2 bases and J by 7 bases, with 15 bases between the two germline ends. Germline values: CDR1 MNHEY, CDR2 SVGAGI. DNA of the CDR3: TGTGCCAGCAGTTACCTGGGACTAATCGCCAATTCACCCCTCCACTTT. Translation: CASSYLGLIANSPLHF.

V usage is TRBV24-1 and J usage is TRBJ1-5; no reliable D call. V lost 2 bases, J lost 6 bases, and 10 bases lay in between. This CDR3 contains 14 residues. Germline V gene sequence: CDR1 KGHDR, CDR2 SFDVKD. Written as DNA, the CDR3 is TGTGCCACCAGTGATTCCTACGGGGTTCAGCCCCAGCATTTT. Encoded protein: CATSDSYGVQPQHF.

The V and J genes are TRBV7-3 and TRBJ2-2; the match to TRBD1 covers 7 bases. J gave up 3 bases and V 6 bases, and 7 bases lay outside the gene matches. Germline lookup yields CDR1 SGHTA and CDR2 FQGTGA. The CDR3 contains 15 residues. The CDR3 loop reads CASRRPGQHTGELFF. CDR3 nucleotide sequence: TGTGCCAGCAGGCGGCCGGGACAGCACACCGGGGAGCTGTTTTTT.

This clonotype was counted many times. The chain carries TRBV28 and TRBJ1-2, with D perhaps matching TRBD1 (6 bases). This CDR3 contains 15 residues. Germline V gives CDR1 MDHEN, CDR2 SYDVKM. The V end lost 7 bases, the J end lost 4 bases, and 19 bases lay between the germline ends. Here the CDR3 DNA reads TGTGCCAGCACCGGGAGGGGGGGGCAAATCTATGGCTACACCTTC. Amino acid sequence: CASTGRGGQIYGYTF.

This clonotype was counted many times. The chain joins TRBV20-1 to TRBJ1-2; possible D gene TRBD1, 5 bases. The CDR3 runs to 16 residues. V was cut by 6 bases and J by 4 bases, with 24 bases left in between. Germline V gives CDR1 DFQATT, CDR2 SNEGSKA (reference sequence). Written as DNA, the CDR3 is TGCAGTGCAACCGCACATGGGGCAGAGGGAGGCTATGGCTACACCTTC. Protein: CSATAHGAEGGYGYTF.

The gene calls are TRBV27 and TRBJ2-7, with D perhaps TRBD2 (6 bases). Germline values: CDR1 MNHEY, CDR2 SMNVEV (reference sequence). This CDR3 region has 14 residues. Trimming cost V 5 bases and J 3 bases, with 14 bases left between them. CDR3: CASSPGRRFYEQYF. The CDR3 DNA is TGTGCCAGCAGTCCGGGGAGGCGCTTCTACGAGCAGTACTTC.

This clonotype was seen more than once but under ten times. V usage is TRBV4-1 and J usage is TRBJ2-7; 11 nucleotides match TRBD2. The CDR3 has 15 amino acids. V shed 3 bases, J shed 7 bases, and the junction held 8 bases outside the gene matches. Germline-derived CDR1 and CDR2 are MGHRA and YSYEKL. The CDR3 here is CASSQNRLAGKEQYF. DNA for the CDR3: TGCGCCAGCAGCCAGAACCGACTAGCGGGAAAGGAGCAGTACTTC.

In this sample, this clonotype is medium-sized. The chain's CDR3 is CSVRTSGGTPSGEQFF. The CDR3 DNA reads as TGCAGCGTAAGGACTAGCGGGGGGACCCCCAGCGGTGAGCAGTTCTTC. This chain links TRBV29-1 with TRBJ2-1, with 14 bases matching TRBD2. V was clipped by 6 bases and J by 9 bases; unmatched bases: 13. CDR1 is SQVTM and CDR2 is ANQGSEA in the germline V gene. The CDR3 is 16 residues long.

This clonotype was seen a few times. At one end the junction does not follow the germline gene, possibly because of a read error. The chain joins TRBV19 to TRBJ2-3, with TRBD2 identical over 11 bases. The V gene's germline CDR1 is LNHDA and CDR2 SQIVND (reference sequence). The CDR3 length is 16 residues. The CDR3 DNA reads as TGTGCCAGTAGAATAGCGGGGGGGCTCAGCACAGATACGCAGTATTTT. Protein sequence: CASRIAGGLSTDTQYF. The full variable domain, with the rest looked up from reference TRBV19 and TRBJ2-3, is DGGITQSPKYLFRKEGQNVTLSCEQNLNHDAMYWYRQDPGQGLRLIYYSQIVNDFQKGDIAEGYSVSREKKESFPLTVTSAQKNPTAFYLCASRIAGGLSTDTQYFGPGTRLTVL.

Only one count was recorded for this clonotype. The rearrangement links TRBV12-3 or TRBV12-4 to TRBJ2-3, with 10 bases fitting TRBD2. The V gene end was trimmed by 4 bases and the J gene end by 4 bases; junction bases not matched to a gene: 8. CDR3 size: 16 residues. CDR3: CASSYTSGTGADTQYF. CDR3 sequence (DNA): TGTGCCAGCAGTTACACTAGCGGGACCGGGGCAGATACGCAGTATTTT.

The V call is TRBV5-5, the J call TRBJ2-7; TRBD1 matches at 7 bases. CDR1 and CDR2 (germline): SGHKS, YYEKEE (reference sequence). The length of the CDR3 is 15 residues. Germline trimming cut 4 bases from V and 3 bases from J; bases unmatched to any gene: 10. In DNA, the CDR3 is TGTGCCAGCAGCGAGCTTACAGGGGCCCTCTACGAGCAGTACTTC. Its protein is CASSELTGALYEQYF. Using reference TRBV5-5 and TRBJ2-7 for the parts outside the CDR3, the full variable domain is DAGVTQSPTHLIKTRGQQVTLRCSPISGHKSVSWYQQVLGQGPQFIFQYYEKEERGRGNFPDRFSARQFPNYSSELNVNALLLGDSALYLCASSELTGALYEQYFGPGTRLTVT.

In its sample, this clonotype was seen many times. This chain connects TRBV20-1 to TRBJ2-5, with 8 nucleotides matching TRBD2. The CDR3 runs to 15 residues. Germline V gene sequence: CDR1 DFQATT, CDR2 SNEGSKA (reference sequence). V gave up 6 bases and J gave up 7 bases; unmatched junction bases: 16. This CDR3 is CSAHGRGALGGTQYF. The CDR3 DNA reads TGCAGTGCACACGGGAGGGGGGCCCTCGGTGGGACCCAGTACTTC.

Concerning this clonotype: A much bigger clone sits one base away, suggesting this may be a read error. The CDR3 bases are TGTGCCAGCAGTTTAGGCCGAGGCAGGGTACCGTACTTC. It codes for CASSLGRGRVPYF. This chain connects TRBV12-3 or TRBV12-4 to TRBJ2-5; D is possibly TRBD1 (5 bases). Trimming took off 1 base at V and 13 bases at J, with 16 bases between the two ends. This CDR3 comprises 13 residues.

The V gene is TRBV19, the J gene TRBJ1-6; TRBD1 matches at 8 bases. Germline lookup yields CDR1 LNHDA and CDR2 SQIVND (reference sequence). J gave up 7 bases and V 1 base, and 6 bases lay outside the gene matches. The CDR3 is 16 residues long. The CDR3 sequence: CASSIVLGQGNSPLHF. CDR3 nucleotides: TGTGCCAGTAGTATAGTGCTCGGACAGGGAAATTCACCCCTCCACTTT.

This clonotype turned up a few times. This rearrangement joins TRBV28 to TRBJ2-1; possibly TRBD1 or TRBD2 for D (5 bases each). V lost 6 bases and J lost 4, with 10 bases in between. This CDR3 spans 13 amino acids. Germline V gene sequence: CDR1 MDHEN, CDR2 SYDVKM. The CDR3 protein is CASRGRTYNEQFF. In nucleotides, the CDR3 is TGTGCCAGCAGGGGACGCACTTACAATGAGCAGTTCTTC.

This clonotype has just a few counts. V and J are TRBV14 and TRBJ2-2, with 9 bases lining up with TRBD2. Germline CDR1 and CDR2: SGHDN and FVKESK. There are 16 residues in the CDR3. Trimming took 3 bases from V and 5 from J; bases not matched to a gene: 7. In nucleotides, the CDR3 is TGTGCCAGCAGCCAGCGGGCTAGCGGGGTAACCGGGGAGCTGTTTTTT. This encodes CASSQRASGVTGELFF.

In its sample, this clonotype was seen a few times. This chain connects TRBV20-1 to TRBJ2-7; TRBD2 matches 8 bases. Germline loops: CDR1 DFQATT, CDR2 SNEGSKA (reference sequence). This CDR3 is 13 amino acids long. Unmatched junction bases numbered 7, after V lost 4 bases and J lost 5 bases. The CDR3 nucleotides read TGCAGTGCTACCGGGACTAGTTCCCACGAGCAGTACTTC. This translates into CSATGTSSHEQYF.

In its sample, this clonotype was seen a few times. CDR3 in amino acids: CASSPGLAGGYNEQFF. In DNA form, the CDR3 reads TGTGCCAGCAGTCCCGGACTAGCGGGGGGATACAATGAGCAGTTCTTC. This chain connects TRBV27 to TRBJ2-1; 14 nucleotides line up with TRBD2. J lost 4 bases, V lost 5 bases, and 4 bases had no gene match. The CDR3 extends over 16 amino acids. Germline assignment: CDR1 MNHEY and CDR2 SMNVEV (reference sequence).

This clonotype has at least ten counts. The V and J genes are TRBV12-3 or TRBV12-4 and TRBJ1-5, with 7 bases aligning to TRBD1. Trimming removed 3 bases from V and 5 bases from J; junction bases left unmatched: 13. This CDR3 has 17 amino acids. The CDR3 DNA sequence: TGTGCCAGCAGTTTCAGGGGGAAGGGGGCGGTCTATCAGCCCCAGCATTTT. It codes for CASSFRGKGAVYQPQHF.

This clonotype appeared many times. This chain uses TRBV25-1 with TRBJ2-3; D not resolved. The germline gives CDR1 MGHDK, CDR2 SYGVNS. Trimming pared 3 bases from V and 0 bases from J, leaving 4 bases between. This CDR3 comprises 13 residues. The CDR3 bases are TGTGCCAGCAGTGAGTCTAGCACAGATACGCAGTATTTT. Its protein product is CASSESSTDTQYF.

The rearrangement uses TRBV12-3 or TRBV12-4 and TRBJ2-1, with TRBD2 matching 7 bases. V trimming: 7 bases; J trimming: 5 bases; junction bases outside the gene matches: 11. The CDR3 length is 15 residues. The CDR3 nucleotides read TGTGCCAGCACCCGGGCGGGAGCGGGCGACAATGAGCAGTTCTTC. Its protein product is CASTRAGAGDNEQFF.